This T cell receptor beta chain was sequenced during a study of T-cell memory formation after mild COVID-19. Study background: Largely donor-specific sequence clusters came from two donors. Whole-study results and caveats: Chiefly within CM and EM were the contracting CD4+ clones; CD8+ ones were within EMRA. Day 15 to 85 contracting clones showed balanced CD4/CD8; day 15 to 37 expanders favored CD4+.

This clonotype was seen more than once but under ten times. Its target is not known. This CDR3 is built from 13 residues. Trimming shortened V by 4 bases and J by 2 bases, and 8 bases separated the two germline ends. Looked up from germline, CDR1 is MRHNA and CDR2 is SNTAGT. TCR alpha and TCR beta cDNA libraries with sample barcodes and UMIs came from 5'RACE using constant-segment primers. Each CDR3 protein gets one entry after TCRdb re-called the 5' RACE reads with MiXCR. The table includes 200,000 or so distinct CDR3 sequences, 15% to 20% detected once. The chain combines TRBV6-4 with TRBJ1-1; TRBD1 might be the D (6 bases). The sequenced sample was PBMCs or a T cell subset sorted from them (not recorded which). This receptor was identified in an adult woman who had mild COVID-19 (a few samples of this study predate the infection). Cell type and time point are not known. This CDR3 reads CASSAGANTEAFF. CDR3 DNA: TGTGCCAGCAGTGCAGGGGCTAACACTGAAGCTTTCTTT.